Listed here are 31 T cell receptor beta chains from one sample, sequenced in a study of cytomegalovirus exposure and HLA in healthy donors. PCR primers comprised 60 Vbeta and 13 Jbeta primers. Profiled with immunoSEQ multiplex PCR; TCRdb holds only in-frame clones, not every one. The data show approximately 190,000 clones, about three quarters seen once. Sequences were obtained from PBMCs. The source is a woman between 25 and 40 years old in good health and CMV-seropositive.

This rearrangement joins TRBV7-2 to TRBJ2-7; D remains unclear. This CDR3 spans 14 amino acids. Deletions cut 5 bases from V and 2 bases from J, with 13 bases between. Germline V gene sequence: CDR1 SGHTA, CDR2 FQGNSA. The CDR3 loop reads CASSPRDFPYEQYF. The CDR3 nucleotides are TGTGCCAGCAGCCCCCGAGACTTCCCCTACGAGCAGTACTTC. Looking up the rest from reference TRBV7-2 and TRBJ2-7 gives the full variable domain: GAGVSQSPSNKVTEKGKDVELRCDPISGHTALYWYRQSLGQGLEFLIYFQGNSAPDKSGLPSDRFSAERTGGSVSTLTIQRTQQEDSAVYLCASSPRDFPYEQYFGPGTRLTVT.

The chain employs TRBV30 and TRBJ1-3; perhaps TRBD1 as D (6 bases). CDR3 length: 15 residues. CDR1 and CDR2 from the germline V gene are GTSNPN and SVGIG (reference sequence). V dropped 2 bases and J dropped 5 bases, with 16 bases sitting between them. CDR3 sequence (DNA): TGTGCCTGGAGTACGGACAGTGGGCGTAGAAACACCATATATTTT. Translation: CAWSTDSGRRNTIYF.

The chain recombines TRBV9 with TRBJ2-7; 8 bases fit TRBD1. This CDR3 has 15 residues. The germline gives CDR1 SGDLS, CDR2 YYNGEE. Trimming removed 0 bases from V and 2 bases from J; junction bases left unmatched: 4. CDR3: CASSVGGTGTYEQYF. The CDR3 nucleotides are TGTGCCAGCAGCGTAGGAGGGACAGGCACCTACGAGCAGTACTTC.

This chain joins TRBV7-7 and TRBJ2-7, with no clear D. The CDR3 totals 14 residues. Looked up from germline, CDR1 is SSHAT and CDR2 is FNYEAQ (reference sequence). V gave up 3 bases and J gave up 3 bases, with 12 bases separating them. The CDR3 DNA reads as TGTGCCAGCAGCTTGAGCGATGGCCACTACGAGCAGTACTTC. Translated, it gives CASSLSDGHYEQYF.

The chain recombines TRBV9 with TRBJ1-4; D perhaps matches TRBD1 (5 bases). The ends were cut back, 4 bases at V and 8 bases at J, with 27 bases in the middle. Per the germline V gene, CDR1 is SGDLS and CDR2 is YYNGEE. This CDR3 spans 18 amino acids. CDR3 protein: CASSSRGGPDSAFEKLFF. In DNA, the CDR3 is TGTGCCAGCAGCTCTAGAGGTGGCCCAGACAGCGCTTTCGAAAAACTGTTTTTT.

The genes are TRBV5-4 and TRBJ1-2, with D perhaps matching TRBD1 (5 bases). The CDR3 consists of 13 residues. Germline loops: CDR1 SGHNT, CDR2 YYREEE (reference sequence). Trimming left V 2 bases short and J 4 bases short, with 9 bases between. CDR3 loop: CASSFGGGYGYTF. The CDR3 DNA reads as TGTGCCAGCAGCTTTGGGGGGGGCTATGGCTACACCTTC.

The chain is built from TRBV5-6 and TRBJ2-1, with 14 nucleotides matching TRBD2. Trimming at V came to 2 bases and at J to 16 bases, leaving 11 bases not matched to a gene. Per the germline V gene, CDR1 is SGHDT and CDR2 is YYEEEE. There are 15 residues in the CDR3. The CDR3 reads CASSLPGTSGGREFF. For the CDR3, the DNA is TGTGCCAGCAGCTTACCCGGGACTAGCGGGGGAAGGGAATTCTTC.

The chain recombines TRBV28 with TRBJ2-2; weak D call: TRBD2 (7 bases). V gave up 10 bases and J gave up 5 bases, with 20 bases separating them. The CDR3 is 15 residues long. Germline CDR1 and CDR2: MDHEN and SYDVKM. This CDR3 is CATSLGGAGTGELFF. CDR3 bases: TGTGCCACCTCCTTAGGGGGGGCGGGGACCGGGGAGCTGTTTTTT. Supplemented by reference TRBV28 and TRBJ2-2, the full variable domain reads DVKVTQSSRYLVKRTGEKVFLECVQDMDHENMFWYRQDPGLGLRLIYFSYDVKMKEKGDIPEGYSVSREKKERFSLILESASTNQTSMYLCATSLGGAGTGELFFGEGSRLTVL.

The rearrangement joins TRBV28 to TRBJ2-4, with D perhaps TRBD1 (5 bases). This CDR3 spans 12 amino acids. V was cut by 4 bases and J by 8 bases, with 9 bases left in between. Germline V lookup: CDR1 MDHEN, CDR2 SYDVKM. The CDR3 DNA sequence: TGTGCCAGCAGTTCAGGGCTGGACATTCAGTACTTC. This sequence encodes CASSSGLDIQYF.

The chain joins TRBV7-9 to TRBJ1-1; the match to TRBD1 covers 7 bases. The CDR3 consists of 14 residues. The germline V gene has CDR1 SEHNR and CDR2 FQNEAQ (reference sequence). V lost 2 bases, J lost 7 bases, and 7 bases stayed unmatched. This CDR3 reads CASSLNPGDSEAFF. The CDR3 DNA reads TGTGCCAGCAGCTTAAACCCCGGGGACAGTGAAGCTTTCTTT.

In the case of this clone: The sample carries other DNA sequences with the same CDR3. The CDR3 DNA reads TGTGCCAGCAGCCAGAGTAGCTCCTACAATGAGCAGTTCTTC. Amino acid sequence: CASSQSSSYNEQFF. The chain joins TRBV14 to TRBJ2-1; D is ambiguous. The CDR3 has 14 residues. Germline V gives CDR1 SGHDN, CDR2 FVKESK. The V end lost 3 bases, the J end lost 0 bases, and 6 bases lay between the germline ends.

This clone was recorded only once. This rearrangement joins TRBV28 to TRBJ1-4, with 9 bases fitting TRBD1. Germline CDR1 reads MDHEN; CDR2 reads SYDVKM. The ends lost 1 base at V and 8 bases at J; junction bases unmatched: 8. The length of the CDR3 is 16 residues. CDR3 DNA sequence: TGTGCCAGCAGTTTATTCTACAGGGGGCTCGGAGAAAAACTGTTTTTT. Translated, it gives CASSLFYRGLGEKLFF.

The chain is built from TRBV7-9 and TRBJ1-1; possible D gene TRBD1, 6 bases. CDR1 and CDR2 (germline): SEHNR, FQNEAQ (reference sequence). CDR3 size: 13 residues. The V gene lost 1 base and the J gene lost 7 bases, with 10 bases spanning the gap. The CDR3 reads CASSLDQGFEAFF. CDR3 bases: TGTGCCAGCAGCTTAGACCAGGGGTTTGAAGCTTTCTTT.

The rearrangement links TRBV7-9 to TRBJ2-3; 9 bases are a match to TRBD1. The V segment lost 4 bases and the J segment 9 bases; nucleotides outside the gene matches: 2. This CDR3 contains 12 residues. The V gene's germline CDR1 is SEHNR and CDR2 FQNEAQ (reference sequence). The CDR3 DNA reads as TGTGCCAGCAGCTCCACAGGGGGCACGCAGTATTTT. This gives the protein CASSSTGGTQYF.

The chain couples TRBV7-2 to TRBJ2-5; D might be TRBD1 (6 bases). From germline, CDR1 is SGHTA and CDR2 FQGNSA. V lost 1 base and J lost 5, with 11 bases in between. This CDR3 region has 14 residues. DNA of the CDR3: TGTGCCAGCAGCTTAGGGACAGCTTCGGAGACCCAGTACTTC. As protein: CASSLGTASETQYF.

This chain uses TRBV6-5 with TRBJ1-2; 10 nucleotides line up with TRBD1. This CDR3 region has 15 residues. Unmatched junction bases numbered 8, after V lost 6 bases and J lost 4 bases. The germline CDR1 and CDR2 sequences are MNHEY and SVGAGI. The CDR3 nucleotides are TGTGCCAGCAGATCCGGGACAGGGGTTGGCTATGGCTACACCTTC. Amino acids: CASRSGTGVGYGYTF.

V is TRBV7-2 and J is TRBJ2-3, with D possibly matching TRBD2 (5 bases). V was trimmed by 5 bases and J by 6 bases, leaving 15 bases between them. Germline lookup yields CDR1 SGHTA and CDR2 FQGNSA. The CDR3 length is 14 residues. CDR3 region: CASSQAGMEDTQYF. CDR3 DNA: TGTGCCAGCAGCCAGGCGGGCATGGAGGATACGCAGTATTTT.

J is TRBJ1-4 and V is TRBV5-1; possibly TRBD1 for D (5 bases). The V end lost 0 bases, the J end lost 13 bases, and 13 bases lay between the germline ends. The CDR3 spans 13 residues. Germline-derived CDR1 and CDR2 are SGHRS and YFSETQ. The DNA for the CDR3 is TGCGCCAGCAGCTTGGCTGGTTACGGGGGACTGTTTTTT. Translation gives CASSLAGYGGLFF.

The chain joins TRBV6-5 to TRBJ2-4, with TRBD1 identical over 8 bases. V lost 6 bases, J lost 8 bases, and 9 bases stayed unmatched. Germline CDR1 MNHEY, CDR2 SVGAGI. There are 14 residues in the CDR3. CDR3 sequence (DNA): TGTGCCAGCAGACCAAGACAGGGGAAGCACATTCAGTACTTC. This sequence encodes CASRPRQGKHIQYF.

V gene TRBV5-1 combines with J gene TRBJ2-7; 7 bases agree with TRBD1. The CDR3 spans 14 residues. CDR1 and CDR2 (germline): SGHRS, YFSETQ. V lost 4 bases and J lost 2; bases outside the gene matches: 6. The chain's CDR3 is CASSPGQLTYEQYF. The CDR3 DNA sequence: TGCGCCAGCAGCCCGGGACAGTTAACCTACGAGCAGTACTTC.

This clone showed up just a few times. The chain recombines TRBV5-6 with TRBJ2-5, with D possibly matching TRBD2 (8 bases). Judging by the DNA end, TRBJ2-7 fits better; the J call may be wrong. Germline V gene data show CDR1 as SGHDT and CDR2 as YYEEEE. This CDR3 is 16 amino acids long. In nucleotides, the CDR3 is TGTGCCAGCAGCCCGGGAGGGCGCGACAGGGCCCACGAGCAGTACTTC. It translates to CASSPGGRDRAHEQYF.

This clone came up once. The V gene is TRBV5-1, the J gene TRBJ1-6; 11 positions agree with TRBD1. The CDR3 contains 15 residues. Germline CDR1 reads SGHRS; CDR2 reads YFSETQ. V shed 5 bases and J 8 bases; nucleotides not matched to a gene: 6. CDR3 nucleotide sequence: TGCGCCAGCAGTATCCTGGGACAGGGGGATTCACCCCTCCACTTT. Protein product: CASSILGQGDSPLHF.

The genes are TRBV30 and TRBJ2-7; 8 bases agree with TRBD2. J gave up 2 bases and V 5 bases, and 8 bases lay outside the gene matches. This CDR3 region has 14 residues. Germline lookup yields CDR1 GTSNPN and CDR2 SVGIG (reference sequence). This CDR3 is CAWGLTSATYEQYF. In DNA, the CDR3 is TGTGCCTGGGGTCTGACTAGCGCCACCTACGAGCAGTACTTC.

The CDR3 is CASSPQDRGVYGYTF. As DNA, the CDR3 is TGTGCCAGCAGCCCCCAGGACAGGGGGGTCTATGGCTACACCTTC. V and J are TRBV9 and TRBJ1-2, with 10 bases aligning to TRBD1. The V and J ends lost 4 bases and 4 bases, in that order; junction bases with no gene match: 7. This CDR3 spans 15 amino acids. Germline lookup yields CDR1 SGDLS and CDR2 YYNGEE.

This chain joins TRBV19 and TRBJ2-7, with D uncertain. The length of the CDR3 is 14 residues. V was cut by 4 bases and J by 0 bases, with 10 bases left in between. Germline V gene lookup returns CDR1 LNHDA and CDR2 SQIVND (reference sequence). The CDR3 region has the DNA TGTGCCAGTAGTAGAGAGACAAGCTCCTACGAGCAGTACTTC. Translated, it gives CASSRETSSYEQYF.

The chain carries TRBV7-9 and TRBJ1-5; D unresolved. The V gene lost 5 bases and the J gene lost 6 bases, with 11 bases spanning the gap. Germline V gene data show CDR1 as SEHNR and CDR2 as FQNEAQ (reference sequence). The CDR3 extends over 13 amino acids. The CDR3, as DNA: TGTGCCAGCAGCCGGGAATCCCGTCAGCCCCAGCATTTT. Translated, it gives CASSRESRQPQHF.

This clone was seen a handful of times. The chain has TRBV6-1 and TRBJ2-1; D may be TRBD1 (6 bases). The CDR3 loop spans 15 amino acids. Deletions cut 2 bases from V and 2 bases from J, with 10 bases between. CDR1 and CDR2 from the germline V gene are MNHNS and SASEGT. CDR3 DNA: TGTGCCAGCAGTGAAAGGGACACAGCCTACAATGAGCAGTTCTTC. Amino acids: CASSERDTAYNEQFF.

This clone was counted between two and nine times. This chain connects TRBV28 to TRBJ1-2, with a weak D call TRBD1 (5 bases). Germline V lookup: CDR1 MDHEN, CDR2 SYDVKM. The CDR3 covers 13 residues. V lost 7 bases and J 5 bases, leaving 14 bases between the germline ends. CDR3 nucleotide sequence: TGTGCCAGCATCCAGGGCAGGGATTATGGCTACACCTTC. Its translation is CASIQGRDYGYTF.

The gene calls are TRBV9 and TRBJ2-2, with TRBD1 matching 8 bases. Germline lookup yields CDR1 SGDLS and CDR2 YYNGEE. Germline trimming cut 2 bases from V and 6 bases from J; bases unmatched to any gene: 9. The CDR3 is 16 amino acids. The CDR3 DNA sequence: TGTGCCAGCAGCGTTGGGGGACAGGTCAGAGCCGGGGAGCTGTTTTTT. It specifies CASSVGGQVRAGELFF.

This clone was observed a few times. The CDR3 loop is CASSGGQGLLNTEAFF. The CDR3 DNA follows: TGTGCCAGCAGCGGGGGACAGGGGTTGCTGAACACTGAAGCTTTCTTT. The V gene is TRBV5-4, the J gene TRBJ1-1, with 10 bases matching TRBD1. J lost 0 bases, V lost 4 bases, and 6 bases had no gene match. The CDR3 contains 16 residues. CDR1 SGHNT and CDR2 YYREEE come from the germline V gene (reference sequence).

DNA for the CDR3: TGTGCCAGCAGCCCGCGGGGCTACGAGCAGTACTTC. Translation: CASSPRGYEQYF. This chain connects TRBV5-6 to TRBJ2-7; maybe TRBD2 (6 bases). Germline V gives CDR1 SGHDT, CDR2 YYEEEE. The CDR3 contains 12 residues. V lost 4 bases, J lost 3 bases, and 8 bases lay in between.